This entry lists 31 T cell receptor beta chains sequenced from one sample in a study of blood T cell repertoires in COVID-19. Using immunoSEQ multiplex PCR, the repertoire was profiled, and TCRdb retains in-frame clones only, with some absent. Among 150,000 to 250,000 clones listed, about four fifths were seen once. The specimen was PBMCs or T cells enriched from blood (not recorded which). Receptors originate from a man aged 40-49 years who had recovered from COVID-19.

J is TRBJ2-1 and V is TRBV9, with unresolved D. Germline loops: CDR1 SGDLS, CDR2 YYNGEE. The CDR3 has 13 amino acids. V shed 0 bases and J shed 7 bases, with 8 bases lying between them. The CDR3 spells CASSVDGRNEQFF. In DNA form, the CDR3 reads TGTGCCAGCAGCGTAGATGGCAGGAATGAGCAGTTCTTC.

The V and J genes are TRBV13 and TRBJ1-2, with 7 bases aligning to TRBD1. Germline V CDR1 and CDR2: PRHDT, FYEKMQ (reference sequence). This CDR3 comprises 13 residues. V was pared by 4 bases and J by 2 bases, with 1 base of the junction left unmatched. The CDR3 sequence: CASSSGQNYGYTF. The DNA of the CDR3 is TGTGCCAGCAGCTCGGGACAGAACTATGGCTACACCTTC.

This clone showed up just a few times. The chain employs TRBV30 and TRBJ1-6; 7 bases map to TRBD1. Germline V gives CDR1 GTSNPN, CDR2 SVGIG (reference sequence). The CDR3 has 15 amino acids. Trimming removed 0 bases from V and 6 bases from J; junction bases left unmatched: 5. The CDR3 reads CAWSVPGGSNSPLHF. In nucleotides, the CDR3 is TGTGCCTGGAGTGTACCAGGGGGAAGTAATTCACCCCTCCACTTT.

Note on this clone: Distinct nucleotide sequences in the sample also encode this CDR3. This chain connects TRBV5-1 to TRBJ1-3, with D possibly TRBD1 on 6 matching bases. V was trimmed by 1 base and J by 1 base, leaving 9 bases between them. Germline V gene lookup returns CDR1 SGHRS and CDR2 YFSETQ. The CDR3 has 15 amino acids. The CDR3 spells CASSLQGISGNTIYF. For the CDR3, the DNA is TGCGCCAGCAGCTTGCAGGGGATATCTGGAAACACCATATATTTT.

CDR3: CASSPSGDSGANVLTF. The CDR3 nucleotides are TGTGCCAGCAGCCCGTCCGGGGACTCTGGGGCCAACGTCCTGACTTTC. J is TRBJ2-6 and V is TRBV3-1 (or the pseudogene TRBV3-2); perhaps TRBD2 as D (5 bases). The CDR3 spans 16 residues. Trimming left V 4 bases short and J 0 bases short, with 10 bases between. Germline V gives CDR1 LGHDT, CDR2 YNNKEL (reference sequence).

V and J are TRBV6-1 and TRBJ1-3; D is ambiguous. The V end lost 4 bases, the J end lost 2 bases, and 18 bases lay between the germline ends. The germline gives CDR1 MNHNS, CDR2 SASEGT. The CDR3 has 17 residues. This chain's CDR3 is CASSGHEDSFPGNTIYF. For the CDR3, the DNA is TGTGCCAGCAGTGGTCACGAGGACTCATTCCCTGGAAACACCATATATTTT.

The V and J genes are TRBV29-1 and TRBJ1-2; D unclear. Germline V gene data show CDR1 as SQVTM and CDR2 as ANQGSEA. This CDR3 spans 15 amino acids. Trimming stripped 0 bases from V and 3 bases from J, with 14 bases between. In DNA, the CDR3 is TGCAGCGTTGAAGATCTGGGAGAGCACTACTATGGCTACACCTTC. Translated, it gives CSVEDLGEHYYGYTF.

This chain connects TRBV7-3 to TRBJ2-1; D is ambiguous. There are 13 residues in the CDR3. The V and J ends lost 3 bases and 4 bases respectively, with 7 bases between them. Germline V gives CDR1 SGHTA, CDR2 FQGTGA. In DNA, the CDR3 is TGTGCCAGCAGCTTGAGCGTATACAATGAGCAGTTCTTC. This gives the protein CASSLSVYNEQFF.

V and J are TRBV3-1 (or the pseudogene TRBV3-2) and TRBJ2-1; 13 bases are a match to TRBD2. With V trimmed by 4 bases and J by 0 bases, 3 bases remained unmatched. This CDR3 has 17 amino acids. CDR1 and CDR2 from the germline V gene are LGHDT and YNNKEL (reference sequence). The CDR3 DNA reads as TGTGCCAGCAGCCGGGGACTAGCGGGGAGCTCCTACAATGAGCAGTTCTTC. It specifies CASSRGLAGSSYNEQFF.

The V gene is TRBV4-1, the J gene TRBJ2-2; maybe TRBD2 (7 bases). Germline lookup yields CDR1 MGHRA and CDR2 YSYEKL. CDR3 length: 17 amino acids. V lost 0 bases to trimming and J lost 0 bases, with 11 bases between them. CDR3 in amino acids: CASSQDAGGPNTGELFF. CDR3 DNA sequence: TGCGCCAGCAGCCAAGATGCCGGGGGGCCGAACACCGGGGAGCTGTTTTTT.

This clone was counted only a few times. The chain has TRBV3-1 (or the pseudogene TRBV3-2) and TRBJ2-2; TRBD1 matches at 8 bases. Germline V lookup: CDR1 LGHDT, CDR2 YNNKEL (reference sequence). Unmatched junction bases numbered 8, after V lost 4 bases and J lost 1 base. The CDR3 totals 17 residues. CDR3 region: CASSPNSGTGNTGELFF. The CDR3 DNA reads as TGTGCCAGCAGCCCCAATTCCGGGACAGGGAACACCGGGGAGCTGTTTTTT.

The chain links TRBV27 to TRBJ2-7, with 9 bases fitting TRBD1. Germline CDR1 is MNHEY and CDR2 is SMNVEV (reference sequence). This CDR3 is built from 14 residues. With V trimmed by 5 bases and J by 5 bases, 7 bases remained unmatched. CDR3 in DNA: TGTGCCAGCAGTCCTCGACAGGGGGACCACGAGCAGTACTTC. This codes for CASSPRQGDHEQYF.

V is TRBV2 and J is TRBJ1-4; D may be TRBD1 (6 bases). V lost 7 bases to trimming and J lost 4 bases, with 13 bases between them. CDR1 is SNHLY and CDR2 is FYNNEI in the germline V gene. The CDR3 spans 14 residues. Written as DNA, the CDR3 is TGTGCCAGCAAGGGGGACACGCTTAATGAAAAACTGTTTTTT. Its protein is CASKGDTLNEKLFF.

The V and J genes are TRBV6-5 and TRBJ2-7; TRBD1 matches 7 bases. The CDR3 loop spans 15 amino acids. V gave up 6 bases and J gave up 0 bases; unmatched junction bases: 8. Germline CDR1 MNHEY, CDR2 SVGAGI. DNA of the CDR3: TGTGCCAGCAGGGAGTCTCGGGACAGCTCCTACGAGCAGTACTTC. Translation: CASRESRDSSYEQYF.

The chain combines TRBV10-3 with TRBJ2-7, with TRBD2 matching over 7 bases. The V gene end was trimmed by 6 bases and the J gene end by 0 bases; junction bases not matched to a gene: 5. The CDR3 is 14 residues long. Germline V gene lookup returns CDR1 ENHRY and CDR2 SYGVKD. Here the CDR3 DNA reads TGTGCCATCAGCCACAGCGGGGACTCCTACGAGCAGTACTTC. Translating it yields CAISHSGDSYEQYF.

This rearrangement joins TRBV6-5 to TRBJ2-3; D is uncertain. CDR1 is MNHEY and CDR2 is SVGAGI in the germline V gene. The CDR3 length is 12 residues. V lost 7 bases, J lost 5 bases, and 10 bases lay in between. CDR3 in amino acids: CASTTVGDTQYF. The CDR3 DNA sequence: TGTGCCAGCACTACGGTTGGAGATACGCAGTATTTT.

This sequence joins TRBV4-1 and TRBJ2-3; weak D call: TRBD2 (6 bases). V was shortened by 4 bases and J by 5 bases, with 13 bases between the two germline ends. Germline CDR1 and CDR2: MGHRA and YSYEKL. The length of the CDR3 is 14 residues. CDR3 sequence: CASSLARGGDTQYF. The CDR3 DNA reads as TGCGCCAGCAGCCTTGCCCGGGGAGGAGATACGCAGTATTTT.

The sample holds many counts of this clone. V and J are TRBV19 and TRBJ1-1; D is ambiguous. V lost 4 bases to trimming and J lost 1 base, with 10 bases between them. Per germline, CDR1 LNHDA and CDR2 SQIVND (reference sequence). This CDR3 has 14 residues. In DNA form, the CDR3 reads TGTGCCAGTAGTACAGACACATCGAACACTGAAGCTTTCTTT. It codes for CASSTDTSNTEAFF.

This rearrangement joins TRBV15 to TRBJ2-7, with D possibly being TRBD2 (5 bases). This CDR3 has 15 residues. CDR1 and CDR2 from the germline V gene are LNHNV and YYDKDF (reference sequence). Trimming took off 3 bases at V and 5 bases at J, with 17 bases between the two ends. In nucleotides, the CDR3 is TGTGCCACCAGCAGGAGTCAGGAGGCAAGCGACGAGCAGTACTTC. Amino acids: CATSRSQEASDEQYF.

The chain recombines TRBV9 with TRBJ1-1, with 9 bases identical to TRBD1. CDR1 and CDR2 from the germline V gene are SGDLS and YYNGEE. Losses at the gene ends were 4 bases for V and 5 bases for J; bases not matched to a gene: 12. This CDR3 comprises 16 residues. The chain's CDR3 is CASSYGTGSWGTEAFF. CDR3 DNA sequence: TGTGCCAGCAGCTACGGGACAGGGAGCTGGGGGACTGAAGCTTTCTTT. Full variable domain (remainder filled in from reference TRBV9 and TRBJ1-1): DSGVTQTPKHLITATGQRVTLRCSPRSGDLSVYWYQQSLDQGLQFLIQYYNGEERAKGNILERFSAQQFPDLHSELNLSSLELGDSALYFCASSYGTGSWGTEAFFGQGTRLTVV.

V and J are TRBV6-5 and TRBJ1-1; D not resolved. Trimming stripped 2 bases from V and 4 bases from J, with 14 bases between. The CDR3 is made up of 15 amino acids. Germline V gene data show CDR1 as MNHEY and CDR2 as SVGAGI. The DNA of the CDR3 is TGTGCCAGCAGTTACATTCGGGTGGGTGGCACTGAAGCTTTCTTT. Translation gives CASSYIRVGGTEAFF.

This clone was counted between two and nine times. In DNA, the CDR3 is TGTGCCAGCAGTTACTCTGCCGGGACAGGCGCAGATACGCAGTATTTT. Amino acid sequence: CASSYSAGTGADTQYF. J is TRBJ2-3 and V is TRBV6-5; 8 bases map to TRBD1. The ends lost 0 bases at V and 4 bases at J; junction bases unmatched: 6. This CDR3 contains 16 residues. Germline CDR1 reads MNHEY; CDR2 reads SVGAGI.

The CDR3 loop reads CASSLRGQPQHF. The DNA for the CDR3 is TGTGCCAGCAGTTTAAGAGGGCAGCCCCAGCATTTT. V usage is TRBV28 and J usage is TRBJ1-5; D unresolved. This CDR3 contains 12 residues. V lost 2 bases and J 7 bases, leaving 6 bases between the germline ends. Germline loops: CDR1 MDHEN, CDR2 SYDVKM.

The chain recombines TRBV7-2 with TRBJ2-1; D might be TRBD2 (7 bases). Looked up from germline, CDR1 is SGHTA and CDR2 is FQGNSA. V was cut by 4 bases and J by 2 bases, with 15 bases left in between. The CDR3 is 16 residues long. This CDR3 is CASSSRRGGTYNEQFF. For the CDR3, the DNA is TGTGCCAGCAGCTCCCGGAGGGGGGGTACCTACAATGAGCAGTTCTTC.

CDR3 sequence (DNA): TGCGCCAGCAGCTTGGCGCGGGGGGCCATCGCCGGGGAGCTGTTTTTT. Translation gives CASSLARGAIAGELFF. V usage is TRBV5-1 and J usage is TRBJ2-2; 8 bases are a match to TRBD2. Trimming cost V 0 bases and J 6 bases; bases outside gene matches: 7. Germline V CDR1 and CDR2: SGHRS, YFSETQ. The CDR3 spans 16 residues.

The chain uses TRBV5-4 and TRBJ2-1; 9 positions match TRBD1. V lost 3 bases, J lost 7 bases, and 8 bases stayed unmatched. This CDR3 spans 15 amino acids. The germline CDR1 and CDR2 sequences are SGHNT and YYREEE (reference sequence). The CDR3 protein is CASSSKGQGMNEQFF. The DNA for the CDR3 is TGTGCCAGCAGCTCAAAAGGACAGGGGATGAATGAGCAGTTCTTC.

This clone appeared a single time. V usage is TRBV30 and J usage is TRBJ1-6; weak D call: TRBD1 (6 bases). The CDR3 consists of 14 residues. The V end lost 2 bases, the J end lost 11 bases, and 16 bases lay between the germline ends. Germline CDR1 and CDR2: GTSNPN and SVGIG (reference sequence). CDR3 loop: CAWSNGRGSPPLHF. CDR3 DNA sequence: TGTGCCTGGAGTAACGGCAGGGGCTCGCCACCCCTCCACTTT.

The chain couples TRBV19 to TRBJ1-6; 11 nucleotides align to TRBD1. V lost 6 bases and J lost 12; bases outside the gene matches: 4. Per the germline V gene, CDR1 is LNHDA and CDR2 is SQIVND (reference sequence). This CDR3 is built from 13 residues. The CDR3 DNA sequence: TGTGCCAGTAGGGGACAGGGGGACCGACCCCTCCACTTT. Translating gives CASRGQGDRPLHF.

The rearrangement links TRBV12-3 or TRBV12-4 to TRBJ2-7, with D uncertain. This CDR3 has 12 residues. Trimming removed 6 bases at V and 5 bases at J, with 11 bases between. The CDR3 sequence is CASSPIYNEQYF. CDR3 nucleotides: TGTGCCAGCAGCCCCATCTATAACGAGCAGTACTTC.

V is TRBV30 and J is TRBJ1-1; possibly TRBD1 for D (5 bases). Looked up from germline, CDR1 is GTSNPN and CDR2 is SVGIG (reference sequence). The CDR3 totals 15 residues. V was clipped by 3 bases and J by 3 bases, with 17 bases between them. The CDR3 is CAWSLQGTRYTEAFF. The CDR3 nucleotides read TGTGCCTGGAGCCTGCAGGGCACTCGGTACACTGAAGCTTTCTTT.

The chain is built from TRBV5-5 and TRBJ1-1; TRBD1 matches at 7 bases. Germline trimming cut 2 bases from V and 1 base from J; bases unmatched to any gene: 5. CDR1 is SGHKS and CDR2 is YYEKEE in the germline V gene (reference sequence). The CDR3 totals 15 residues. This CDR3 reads CASSLTTGTNTEAFF. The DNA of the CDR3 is TGTGCCAGCAGCTTAACGACAGGGACGAACACTGAAGCTTTCTTT.